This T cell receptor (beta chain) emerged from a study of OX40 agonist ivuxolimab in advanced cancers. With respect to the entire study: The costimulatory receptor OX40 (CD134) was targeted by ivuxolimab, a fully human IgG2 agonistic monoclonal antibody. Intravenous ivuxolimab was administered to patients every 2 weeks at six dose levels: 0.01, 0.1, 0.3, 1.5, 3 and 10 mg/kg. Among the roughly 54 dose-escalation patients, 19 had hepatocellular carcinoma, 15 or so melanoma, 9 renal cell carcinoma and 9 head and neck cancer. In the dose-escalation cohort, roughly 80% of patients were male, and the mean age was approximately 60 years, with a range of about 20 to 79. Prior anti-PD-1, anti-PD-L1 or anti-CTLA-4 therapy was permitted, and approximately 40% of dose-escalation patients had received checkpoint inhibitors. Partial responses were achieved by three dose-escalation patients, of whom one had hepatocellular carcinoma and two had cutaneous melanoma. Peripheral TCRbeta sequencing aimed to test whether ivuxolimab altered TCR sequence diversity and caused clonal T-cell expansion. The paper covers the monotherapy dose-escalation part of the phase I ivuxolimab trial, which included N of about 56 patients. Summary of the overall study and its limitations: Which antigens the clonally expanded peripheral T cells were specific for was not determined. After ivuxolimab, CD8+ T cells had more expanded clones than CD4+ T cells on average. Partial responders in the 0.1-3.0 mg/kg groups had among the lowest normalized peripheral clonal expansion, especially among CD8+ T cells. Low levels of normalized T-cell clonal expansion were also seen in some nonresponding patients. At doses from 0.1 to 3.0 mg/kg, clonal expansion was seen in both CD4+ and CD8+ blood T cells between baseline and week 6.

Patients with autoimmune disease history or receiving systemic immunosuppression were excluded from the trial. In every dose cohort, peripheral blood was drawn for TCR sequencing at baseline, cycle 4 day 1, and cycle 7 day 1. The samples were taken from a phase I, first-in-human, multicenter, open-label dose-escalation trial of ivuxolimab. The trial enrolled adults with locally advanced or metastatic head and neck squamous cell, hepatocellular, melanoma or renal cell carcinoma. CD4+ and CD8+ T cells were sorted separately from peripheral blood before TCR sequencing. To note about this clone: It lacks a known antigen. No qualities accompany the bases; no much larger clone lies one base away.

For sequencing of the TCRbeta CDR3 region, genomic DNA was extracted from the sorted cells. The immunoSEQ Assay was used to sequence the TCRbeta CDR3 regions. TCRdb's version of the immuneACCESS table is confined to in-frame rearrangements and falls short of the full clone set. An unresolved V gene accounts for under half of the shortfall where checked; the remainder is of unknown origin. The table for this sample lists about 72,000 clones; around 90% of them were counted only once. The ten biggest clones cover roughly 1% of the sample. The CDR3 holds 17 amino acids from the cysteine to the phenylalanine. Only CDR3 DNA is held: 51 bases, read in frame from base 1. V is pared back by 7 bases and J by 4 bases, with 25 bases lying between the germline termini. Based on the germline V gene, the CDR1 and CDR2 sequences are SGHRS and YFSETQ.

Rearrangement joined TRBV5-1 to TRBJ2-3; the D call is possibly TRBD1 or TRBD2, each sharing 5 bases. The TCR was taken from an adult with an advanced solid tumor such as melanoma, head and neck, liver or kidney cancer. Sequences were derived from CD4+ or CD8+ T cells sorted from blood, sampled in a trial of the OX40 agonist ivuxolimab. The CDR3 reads CASSENWDGGWADTQYF. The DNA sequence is TGCGCCAGCTCGGAGAATTGGGACGGAGGTTGGGCAGATACGCAGTATTTT.